This T cell receptor beta chain was recorded in a study of T-cell memory formation after mild COVID-19. Via MiXCR, TCRdb re-called the 5' RACE reads, giving one row per CDR3 protein. The sample carries approximately 390,000 distinct CDR3 sequences, around a sixth recorded once. Deletions cut 5 bases from V and 0 bases from J, with 16 bases between. CDR1 and CDR2 (germline): SEHNR, FQNEAQ (reference sequence). This CDR3 contains 17 residues. V is TRBV7-9 and J is TRBJ2-2, with D tentatively TRBD1 (5 bases). This TCR derives from a man between 18 and 29 years old who had mild COVID-19 (a few samples of this study predate the infection). Cell type and time point are not known. The sequencing sample was made of PBMCs or a T cell subset sorted from them (not recorded which). The CDR3 here is CASSTYQGIPNTGELFF. CDR3 in DNA: TGTGCCAGCAGCACTTACCAGGGCATCCCGAACACCGGGGAGCTGTTTTTT.